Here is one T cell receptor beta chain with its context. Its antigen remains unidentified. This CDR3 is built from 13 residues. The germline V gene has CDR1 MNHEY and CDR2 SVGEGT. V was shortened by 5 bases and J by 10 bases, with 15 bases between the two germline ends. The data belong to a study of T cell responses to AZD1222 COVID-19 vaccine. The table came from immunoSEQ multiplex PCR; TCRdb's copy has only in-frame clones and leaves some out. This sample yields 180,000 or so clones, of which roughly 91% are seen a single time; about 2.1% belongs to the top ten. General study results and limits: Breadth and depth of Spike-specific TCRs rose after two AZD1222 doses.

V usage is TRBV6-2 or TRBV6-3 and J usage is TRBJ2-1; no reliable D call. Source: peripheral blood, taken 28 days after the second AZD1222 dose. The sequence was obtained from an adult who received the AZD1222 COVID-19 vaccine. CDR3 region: CASSTRIPREQFF. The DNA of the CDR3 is TGTGCCAGCAGTACACGTATCCCCCGGGAGCAGTTCTTC.